This TCR beta chain appears in the sequencing data of a study of OX40 agonist ivuxolimab in advanced cancers. Clones were sequenced by immunoSEQ multiplex PCR, and TCRdb holds only the in-frame ones, with some missing. The data show 70,000 to 80,000 clones, approximately 91% seen once. Blood was sampled at baseline, cycle 4 day 1, and cycle 7 day 1. The specimen comprised CD4+ or CD8+ T cells sorted from blood, sampled in a trial of the OX40 agonist ivuxolimab. This sequence originates from an adult with an advanced solid tumor such as melanoma, head and neck, liver or kidney cancer.

CDR3 DNA: TGTGCCAGCGATTCTAGCTCGGCAGATACGCAGTATTTT. This codes for CASDSSSADTQYF. This chain links TRBV2 with TRBJ2-3; tentative D call: TRBD2 (5 bases). The germline V gene has CDR1 SNHLY and CDR2 FYNNEI. The V end lost 8 bases, the J end lost 4 bases, and 13 bases lay between the germline ends. The CDR3 sequence is 13 residues long.